The 21 T cell receptor beta chains presented below share a single source sample, sequenced in a study of shared clonotypes between healthy human individuals. Assay used: immunoSEQ multiplex PCR; TCRdb lists only in-frame clones, some missing. This sample has roughly 600,000 clones, with about 98% found just once. Terminally differentiated effector memory CD45RA+ cells were left out of the naive CD8 fraction, which was CD45RO-negative and positively selected for CCR7. Material for sequencing was naive CD8+ T cells sorted from blood. Receptors originate from a man aged 25-40 years in good health.

V gene TRBV6-6 combines with J gene TRBJ2-7; D could derive from TRBD1 or TRBD2 (5 bases each). This CDR3 region has 12 residues. Looked up from germline, CDR1 is MNHNY and CDR2 is SVGAGI (reference sequence). V was trimmed by 6 bases and J by 9 bases, leaving 15 bases between them. CDR3 nucleotides: TGTGCCAGCAGCACCGGGGCCTTAGGGCAGTACTTC. This gives the protein CASSTGALGQYF.

The sample holds one count of this clone. V is TRBV19 and J is TRBJ1-1; D possibly corresponds to TRBD1 (6 bases). Germline assignment: CDR1 LNHDA and CDR2 SQIVND (reference sequence). The CDR3 covers 14 residues. V was shortened by 7 bases and J by 2 bases, with 14 bases between the two germline ends. The CDR3 coding sequence is TGTGCCAGTACCGAAAACAGGGTAAACACTGAAGCTTTCTTT. Encoded protein: CASTENRVNTEAFF.

The rearrangement links TRBV4-1 to TRBJ2-2; a possible D gene is TRBD1 (5 bases). V lost 0 bases, J lost 1 base, and 21 bases lay in between. Germline CDR1 is MGHRA and CDR2 is YSYEKL. The CDR3 runs 20 residues. The chain's CDR3 is CASSQDIGSTGVVNTGELFF. CDR3 nucleotide sequence: TGCGCCAGCAGCCAAGATATCGGTAGCACAGGTGTTGTGAACACCGGGGAGCTGTTTTTT.

The V gene is TRBV29-1, the J gene TRBJ2-7; D perhaps matches TRBD1 (5 bases). This CDR3 comprises 12 residues. Germline CDR1 is SQVTM and CDR2 is ANQGSEA. V shed 7 bases and J shed 7 bases, with 17 bases lying between them. This CDR3 reads CSAIRQGREQYF. As DNA, the CDR3 is TGCAGCGCCATCCGGCAGGGAAGGGAGCAGTACTTC.

The chain is built from TRBV5-4 and TRBJ1-2, with 9 positions matching TRBD1. CDR3 size: 13 residues. CDR1 and CDR2 (germline): SGHNT, YYREEE (reference sequence). Losses at the gene ends were 2 bases for V and 14 bases for J; bases not matched to a gene: 10. CDR3 nucleotide sequence: TGTGCCAGCAGCTTCACAGGGGGCTCCTTCGAGACCTTC. Residues: CASSFTGGSFETF.

The DNA for the CDR3 is TGTGCCAGCAGCTTAGCCGGGACCACGAACACCGGGGAGCTGTTTTTT. Translated, it gives CASSLAGTTNTGELFF. This chain joins TRBV7-2 and TRBJ2-2; D assignment may be TRBD1 or TRBD2 (5 bases each). The ends were cut back, 0 bases at V and 0 bases at J, with 8 bases in the middle. CDR1 SGHTA and CDR2 FQGNSA come from the germline V gene. The CDR3 contains 16 residues.

The rearrangement joins TRBV4-2 to TRBJ2-1; TRBD2 might be the D (6 bases). This CDR3 is built from 14 residues. V was pared by 1 base and J by 8 bases, with 12 bases between. CDR1 and CDR2 (germline): LGHNA, YNFKEQ. The CDR3 nucleotides are TGTGCCAGCAGCCAAGGGCTAGCGTGGGATGAGCAGTTCTTC. Protein product: CASSQGLAWDEQFF.

In this sample, this clone turned up once. The chain combines TRBV27 with TRBJ2-7; perhaps TRBD2 as D (5 bases). Trimming left V 5 bases short and J 5 bases short, with 19 bases between. Germline CDR1 reads MNHEY; CDR2 reads SMNVEV (reference sequence). The CDR3 sequence is 15 residues long. CDR3 loop: CASSLGHGPSHEQYF. The CDR3 DNA sequence: TGTGCCAGCAGTCTAGGTCACGGGCCTAGCCACGAGCAGTACTTC.

The rearrangement links TRBV7-2 to TRBJ2-7; D ambiguous. Germline V gene sequence: CDR1 SGHTA, CDR2 FQGNSA. The CDR3 length is 12 residues. Trimming shortened V by 1 base and J by 3 bases, and 4 bases separated the two germline ends. CDR3 nucleotides: TGTGCCAGCAGCTTAGGCCGCTACGAGCAGTACTTC. Translated, it gives CASSLGRYEQYF.

V usage is TRBV5-5 and J usage is TRBJ2-7; D not resolved. Trimming shortened V by 3 bases and J by 0 bases, and 13 bases separated the two germline ends. Germline-derived CDR1 and CDR2 are SGHKS and YYEKEE (reference sequence). The CDR3 totals 15 residues. The CDR3 here is CASSYTGPSSYEQYF. The CDR3 DNA reads TGTGCCAGCAGCTATACCGGGCCGAGCTCCTACGAGCAGTACTTC.

This chain uses TRBV29-1 with TRBJ1-1; 8 bases are a match to TRBD1. V was pared by 8 bases and J by 2 bases, with 7 bases of the junction left unmatched. Germline CDR1 is SQVTM and CDR2 is ANQGSEA. The CDR3 loop spans 13 amino acids. CDR3 DNA: TGCAGCCTAAGACAGGGGACAAACACTGAAGCTTTCTTT. Protein sequence: CSLRQGTNTEAFF.

The V gene is TRBV11-2, the J gene TRBJ2-1; 13 bases align to TRBD2. V dropped 3 bases and J dropped 3; count of bases not matched to a gene: 8. Germline V lookup: CDR1 SGHAT, CDR2 FQNNGV. The length of the CDR3 is 18 residues. CDR3 loop: CASSFTTSGRTNYNEQFF. The DNA for the CDR3 is TGTGCCAGCAGCTTTACGACTAGCGGGAGGACTAACTACAATGAGCAGTTCTTC.

This chain links TRBV27 with TRBJ2-7; maybe TRBD1 (6 bases). Trimming cost V 4 bases and J 2 bases, with 15 bases left between them. This CDR3 is built from 15 residues. Germline CDR1 is MNHEY and CDR2 is SMNVEV (reference sequence). CDR3 amino acids: CASSSLTDRPYEQYF. In DNA, the CDR3 is TGTGCCAGCAGTTCCTTAACCGACAGGCCCTACGAGCAGTACTTC.

To note about this clone: Other DNA sequences in this sample translate to the same CDR3. The V and J genes are TRBV7-9 and TRBJ2-7, with TRBD2 as a possible D gene (6 bases). Between the trimmed V and J ends, which lost 6 bases and 7 bases, there was a span of 13 bases. The CDR3 totals 12 residues. Per germline, CDR1 SEHNR and CDR2 FQNEAQ (reference sequence). The CDR3 nucleotides read TGTGCCAGCAGGGGGGGTTTGGAGGAGCAGTACTTC. Translation gives CASRGGLEEQYF.

The chain couples TRBV27 to TRBJ2-1; maybe TRBD2 (5 bases). The V end was cut by 3 bases, the J end by 10 bases, with 10 bases between. Germline V gene sequence: CDR1 MNHEY, CDR2 SMNVEV (reference sequence). This CDR3 is 12 amino acids long. DNA of the CDR3: TGTGCCAGCAGTTTCGGGAACTTAGAGCAGTTCTTC. Translating it yields CASSFGNLEQFF.

The V and J genes are TRBV27 and TRBJ1-4; the D is unclear. This CDR3 is built from 14 residues. The germline CDR1 and CDR2 sequences are MNHEY and SMNVEV (reference sequence). V dropped 2 bases and J dropped 7 bases, with 11 bases sitting between them. The CDR3 region is CASSLGLRAEKLFF. The CDR3 DNA reads as TGTGCCAGCAGTTTAGGTTTGAGGGCTGAAAAACTGTTTTTT.

This sequence joins TRBV28 and TRBJ1-2; D is undetermined. With 5 bases removed from V and 0 bases from J, the gap between germline ends came to 10 bases. The CDR3 has 14 residues. Looked up from germline, CDR1 is MDHEN and CDR2 is SYDVKM. The CDR3 DNA follows: TGTGCCAGCAGTAACAGACTTTCTAACTATGGCTACACCTTC. Protein product: CASSNRLSNYGYTF.

The chain links TRBV27 to TRBJ2-1; TRBD2 might be the D (5 bases). Trimming cost V 5 bases and J 1 base, with 12 bases left between them. The V gene's germline CDR1 is MNHEY and CDR2 SMNVEV (reference sequence). The CDR3 runs 15 residues. For the CDR3, the DNA is TGTGCCAGCAGTCATATAGCGTCTTCCTACAATGAGCAGTTCTTC. Translated, it gives CASSHIASSYNEQFF.

The chain couples TRBV7-9 to TRBJ2-1; D is undetermined. V shed 2 bases and J shed 7 bases, with 6 bases lying between them. The germline V gene has CDR1 SEHNR and CDR2 FQNEAQ (reference sequence). The length of the CDR3 is 12 residues. The CDR3 coding sequence is TGTGCCAGCAGCTTAATGGCTAATGAGCAGTTCTTC. Protein product: CASSLMANEQFF.

The V and J genes are TRBV27 and TRBJ2-4; no clear D gene. Per the germline V gene, CDR1 is MNHEY and CDR2 is SMNVEV (reference sequence). The CDR3 is 12 residues long. V dropped 8 bases and J dropped 2 bases, with 7 bases sitting between them. The CDR3 loop is CASHSSKNIQYF. The CDR3 DNA follows: TGTGCCAGCCACTCTTCCAAAAACATTCAGTACTTC.

As concerns this clone: The junction shows a germline mismatch at one end, possibly a read error. V and J are TRBV4-2 and TRBJ1-2, with TRBD1 as a possible D gene (5 bases). CDR3 length equals 17 residues. Germline loops: CDR1 LGHNA, CDR2 YNFKEQ. In DNA, the CDR3 is TGTGCCAGCAGCCAATATGGCACCAGCACGGGGGGTAGTGTTCAGATGTTC. It encodes CASSQYGTSTGGSVQMF.